What follows is one T cell receptor beta chain and its context. CDR1 and CDR2 (germline): LNHDA, SQIVND (reference sequence). Trimming removed 3 bases from V and 0 bases from J; junction bases left unmatched: 11. The CDR3 is made up of 19 amino acids. This record comes from a study of shared clonotypes between healthy human individuals. Every subset had its genomic DNA shared out evenly among several immunoSEQ plates. As processed by the authors: Owing to the provision of junction-only sequences devoid of quality scores by immunoSEQ, filtering differed. The data were produced by immunoSEQ multiplex PCR, yet TCRdb's version contains in-frame clones alone and is incomplete. V and J calls and clone size come straight from that table; D and trimming were deduced from the DNA. This sample carries about 2 million clones, about 95% of them seen once, and the ten largest clones take 0.9% to 1.5%. Terminally differentiated effector memory CD45RA+ cells were excluded from the naive CD8 cells, which were CD45RO-negative and positively selected for CCR7.

V usage is TRBV19 and J usage is TRBJ2-1; 10 nucleotides align to TRBD1. The origin of this receptor is a man between 18 and 35 years old in good health. The specimen sequenced was naive CD8+ T cells sorted from blood. The CDR3 coding sequence is TGTGCCAGTAGTATGGCTCCGGACAGGGGGATCCCCTCCTACAATGAGCAGTTCTTC. Its protein product is CASSMAPDRGIPSYNEQFF.